This T cell receptor (beta chain) emerged from a study of cytomegalovirus exposure and HLA in healthy donors. About the study: Samples from HLA-typed donors yielded about 85 million unique TCRs in an early data release. The study's findings and limits: Prior analysis indicated that the majority of TCR beta V segments exhibited productivity approximately 87% or approximately 30% of the time. A later analysis reportedly identified an Asian-associated ancestry cluster as carrying fewer N-insertions than the 666-donor mean.

For this clone: The antigen remains unidentified.

Trimming removed 1 base at V and 3 bases at J, with 10 bases between. CDR1 SGHTA and CDR2 FQGNSA come from the germline V gene. The CDR3 has 14 residues. 60 Vbeta and 13 Jbeta primers were used in PCR. Here immunoSEQ multiplex PCR was the method, and the copy in TCRdb shows in-frame clones only, minus some. This sample's table reports around 45,000 clones. The sample comprised PBMCs. The origin of this receptor is a woman aged 25 to 39 in good health and CMV-seronegative. The V and J genes are TRBV7-2 and TRBJ2-7; TRBD1 might be the D (6 bases). CDR3 DNA: TGTGCCAGCAGCTTAGGACAGGCCAACTACGAGCAGTACTTC. Encoded protein: CASSLGQANYEQYF.